The rows below give T cell receptor beta chains drawn from one sample of a study of T cell changes during pregnancy in multiple sclerosis. The table came from immunoSEQ multiplex PCR; TCRdb's copy has only in-frame clones and leaves some out. The repertoire has approximately 49,000 clones, around 91% of them found once; the top ten carry 5.1%. This sample comprised peripheral blood, obtained after pregnancy. These receptors all stem from a female donor in good health, enrolled as a control in a pregnancy study. CDR3s include the opening cysteine and the closing phenylalanine or tryptophan. A D gene is named only where the DNA matches it firmly. Clone size appears in some rows only: once, few, many, or a class for an expanded clone.

d_call	clone_size	j_call	v_call	cdr3_aa	cdr3_nt
-	-	TRBJ1-2	TRBV19	CASSIVVRASDGYTF	TGTGCCAGTAGTATAGTTGTCAGGGCAAGCGATGGCTACACCTTC
-	-	TRBJ1-1	TRBV4-1	CASSQMGGTEAFF	TGCGCCAGCAGCCAGATGGGGGGCACTGAAGCTTTCTTT
TRBD2	-	TRBJ2-5	TRBV30	CAWTRTSGLGVSAQYF	TGTGCCTGGACCCGGACTAGCGGGCTGGGGGTGAGCGCCCAGTACTTC
-	-	TRBJ1-3	TRBV6-1	CASSETGASSGNTIYF	TGTGCCAGCAGTGAGACAGGAGCAAGCTCTGGAAACACCATATATTTT
TRBD2	-	TRBJ2-7	TRBV5-6	CASSLTTSGKYEQYF	TGTGCCAGCAGCTTGACGACTAGCGGGAAGTACGAGCAGTACTTC
TRBD1	-	TRBJ1-2	TRBV28	CASSSPWTGNYGYTF	TGTGCCAGCAGTTCACCCTGGACAGGGAACTATGGCTACACCTTC
-	-	TRBJ2-7	TRBV2	CASTWAGTDEQYF	TGTGCCAGCACCTGGGCGGGTACCGACGAGCAGTACTTC
TRBD2	once	TRBJ2-5	TRBV7-2	CASSLASASGSETQYF	TGTGCCAGCAGCTTAGCTTCAGCTAGCGGGAGTGAGACCCAGTACTTC
-	-	TRBJ1-6	TRBV11-1	CASSPGGSYNSPLHF	TGTGCCAGCAGCCCCGGGGGATCCTATAATTCACCCCTCCACTTT
-	-	TRBJ1-4	TRBV5-1	CASRSGVLNEKLFF	TGCGCCAGCAGATCAGGTGTACTTAATGAAAAACTGTTTTTT
-	-	TRBJ1-1	TRBV7-5	CARSLPDREAFF	TGTGCCAGAAGCCTCCCGGACAGGGAAGCTTTCTTT
-	-	TRBJ2-7	TRBV7-8	CASSLYTSYEQYF	TGTGCCAGCAGCTTATACACCTCCTACGAGCAGTACTTC
-	-	TRBJ1-2	TRBV7-2	CASSSGLGMGYGYTF	TGTGCCAGCAGCTCAGGGTTGGGTATGGGGTATGGCTACACCTTC
TRBD2	-	TRBJ2-5	TRBV4-1	CASSQGDYRETQYF	TGCGCCAGCAGCCAAGGGGACTACCGGGAGACCCAGTACTTC
-	-	TRBJ1-6	TRBV6-5	CASSYGLSGRGSPLHF	TGTGCCAGCAGTTACGGCCTCTCAGGGCGCGGTTCACCCCTCCACTTT
TRBD2	-	TRBJ2-5	TRBV10-3	CAISEGTSGYQETQYF	TGTGCCATCAGTGAGGGGACTAGCGGGTACCAAGAGACCCAGTACTTC
-	-	TRBJ2-4	TRBV2	CASSEEGTPKNIQYF	TGTGCCAGCAGTGAAGAAGGGACTCCCAAAAACATTCAGTACTTC
-	-	TRBJ1-5	TRBV5-1	CASTKQRGLGNQPQHF	TGCGCCAGCACAAAACAAAGGGGATTGGGCAATCAGCCCCAGCATTTT